This T cell receptor beta chain came from a study of CD8+ T cells in alopecia areata. Study results and limitations: Between patients, shared TCR sequences were less clear than in mice. This was possibly due in part to HLA diversity in the patient population.

Treatment noted: oral pan-JAK inhibitor, 5-10 mg twice daily. Extracted from the samples, RNA was reverse transcribed into cDNA to serve as the sequencing template. Produced via immunoSEQ multiplex PCR; TCRdb's table is partial and in-frame only. The sample shows under 350,000 clones, over 45% of them seen only once. On this clone: Its antigen is as yet unknown.

V was shortened by 7 bases and J by 1 base, with 10 bases between the two germline ends. The germline V gene has CDR1 SQVTM and CDR2 ANQGSEA. This CDR3 contains 12 residues. This rearrangement joins TRBV29-1 to TRBJ1-1; a possible D gene is TRBD1 (5 bases). The specimen comprised CD4+ T cells sorted from blood, sampled at week 24, from a patient treated with tofacitinib. The receptor was derived from a human donor with alopecia areata. CDR3 coding DNA: TGCAGCGGAGAGCAGGGGAACACTGAAGCTTTCTTT. This codes for CSGEQGNTEAFF. Full variable domain (remainder filled in from reference TRBV29-1 and TRBJ1-1): SAVISQKPSRDICQRGTSLTIQCQVDSQVTMMFWYRQQPGQSLTLIATANQGSEATYESGFVIDKFPISRPNLTFSTLTVSNMSPEDSSIYLCSGEQGNTEAFFGQGTRLTVV.